The clone carrying this TCR beta chain occurred once. Its target is unknown. Germline values: CDR1 LNHDA, CDR2 SQIVND (reference sequence). CDR3 length: 14 residues. With 6 bases clipped from V and 5 bases from J, the junction kept 6 bases outside the gene matches. These data originate in a study of T cell responses to AZD1222 COVID-19 vaccine. Sequenced by immunoSEQ multiplex PCR; TCRdb stores in-frame clones only, minus some. The repertoire holds about 56,000 clones, with 75% to 90% as singletons. Study results and limitations: Only 5 or 6 people who got AZD1222 tested seropositive at baseline.

The origin of this receptor is an adult who received the AZD1222 COVID-19 vaccine. The material sequenced was peripheral blood, taken 28 days after the second AZD1222 dose. The V call is TRBV19, the J call TRBJ1-1; 10 bases match TRBD1. The CDR3 sequence is CASSGQGDRTEAFF. CDR3 sequence (DNA): TGTGCCAGTAGCGGACAGGGGGATAGAACTGAAGCTTTCTTT.